The rows below give T cell receptor beta chains drawn from one sample of a study of blood T cells in healthy people across ages. One entry per CDR3 protein results from TCRdb running MiXCR on the 5' RACE reads. The sample lists about 680,000 distinct CDR3 sequences, approximately 49% occurring once. Sample: blood. The receptors come from a woman aged 55-69 years in good health. Both conserved end residues are part of each CDR3. D genes are given only for firm matches. Not all rows give a size; the values are once, few, many and, for expanded clones, a class.

V gene,D gene,clone size,J gene,CDR3 DNA,CDR3 protein
TRBV4-1,NA,few,TRBJ2-7,TGCGCCAGCAGCCAAGTAGGTAGACACTACGAGCAGTACTTC,CASSQVGRHYEQYF
TRBV7-3,TRBD2,NA,TRBJ2-3,TGTGCCAGCAGCGTACTAGCGGGAGTGGATACGCAGTATTTT,CASSVLAGVDTQYF
TRBV20-1,NA,NA,TRBJ1-2,TGCAGTGCTTACAGGATCTATGGCTACACCTTC,CSAYRIYGYTF
TRBV10-3,TRBD2,few,TRBJ2-3,TGTGCCATCAGTGAGTCGACTAGCGGGGGACCCACTCCAGATACGCAGTATTTT,CAISESTSGGPTPDTQYF
TRBV20-1,NA,NA,TRBJ2-5,TGCAGTGCAACCCCGGGGGCCTGGGAGCAGTACTTC,CSATPGAWEQYF
TRBV9,TRBD1,once,TRBJ2-7,TGTGCCAGCAGCGTAGGAGCGCCGGGACAGGGACTATACGAGCAGTACTTC,CASSVGAPGQGLYEQYF
TRBV7-9,TRBD2,NA,TRBJ2-1,TGTGCCAGCAGTCCCCCAAGGCGGGAGGGCCAGGGTTACAATGAGCAGTTCTTC,CASSPPRREGQGYNEQFF
TRBV5-1,NA,few,TRBJ2-1,TGCGCCAGCGCAGGGGAGAGATCGTACAATGAGCAGTTCTTC,CASAGERSYNEQFF
TRBV9,NA,once,TRBJ2-3,TGTGCCAGCAGCGTAGGGGGTAGCAGGACAGATACGCAGTATTTT,CASSVGGSRTDTQYF
TRBV7-3,NA,few,TRBJ2-5,TGTGCCAGCAGCGGGAGGTACCAAGAGACCCAGTACTTC,CASSGRYQETQYF
TRBV20-1,NA,NA,TRBJ2-7,TGCAGTGCGGTAGGGGGGACTACATCCTACGAGCAGTACTTC,CSAVGGTTSYEQYF
TRBV20-1,TRBD1,NA,TRBJ1-1,TGCAGTGCTAGTTTTGGGACAGGGCAGAACACTGAAGCTTTCTTT,CSASFGTGQNTEAFF
TRBV7-2,NA,many,TRBJ1-4,TGTGCCAGCCTCTTAGCACCCCGGGCTTTCAGTAATGAAAAACTGTTTTTT,CASLLAPRAFSNEKLFF
TRBV18,NA,NA,TRBJ2-7,TGTGCCAGCTCGCAGGGACTCAAGGGACACGAGCAGTACTTC,CASSQGLKGHEQYF
TRBV6-2/TRBV6-3,TRBD2,NA,TRBJ2-7,TGTGCCAGCAGTTACCCGGGACTAGCCTCCGACGAGCAGTACTTC,CASSYPGLASDEQYF
TRBV27,TRBD1,NA,TRBJ1-1,TGTGCCACAGGGACAGGGTTGAACACTGAAGCTTTCTTT,CATGTGLNTEAFF
TRBV20-1,TRBD2,NA,TRBJ2-1,TGCAGTGCTGAAAAGGCACTAGCGGTAAGGAGGCGGGGTGAGCAGTTCTTC,CSAEKALAVRRRGEQFF
TRBV4-3,NA,NA,TRBJ1-1,TGCGCCAGCAGCCAAGATGCGGGGGGGAACACTGAAGCTTTCTTT,CASSQDAGGNTEAFF
TRBV20-1,NA,NA,TRBJ2-1,TGCAGTGCTAGAATCCAGGGGAACTACAATGAGCAGTTCTTC,CSARIQGNYNEQFF
TRBV20-1,TRBD1,once,TRBJ1-3,TGCAGTGCTACCCAGGGGGTGGGAGGGACTGGAAACACCATATATTTT,CSATQGVGGTGNTIYF
TRBV21-1,NA,once,TRBJ2-1,TGTGCCAGCAGCAAAGAGGGGTACAATAAGCAGTTCTTC,CASSKEGYNKQFF
TRBV5-1,TRBD1,once,TRBJ2-7,TGCGCCAGCAGCGCGCCCCCCGGGACAGGGCTCTACGAGCAGTACTTC,CASSAPPGTGLYEQYF
TRBV7-9,NA,NA,TRBJ1-1,TGTGCCAGCAGTTACCAGGGGAACACTGAAGCTTTCTTT,CASSYQGNTEAFF
TRBV5-1,NA,NA,TRBJ2-1,TGCGCCAGCAGCTTGGCATCACAGGACAATGAGCAGTTCTTC,CASSLASQDNEQFF
TRBV7-2,TRBD2,NA,TRBJ2-7,TGTGCCAGCAGCTTAGGGCGGGAGCTCCCCCACGAGCAGTACTTC,CASSLGRELPHEQYF
TRBV4-3,NA,NA,TRBJ2-2,TGCGCCAGCAGCCAAGCTCCTGCACTGAACACCGGGGAGCTGTTTTTT,CASSQAPALNTGELFF
TRBV7-2,TRBD1,NA,TRBJ1-4,TGTGCCAGCAGCACTTGGACAGGGACAGGGGAAAAACTGTTTTTT,CASSTWTGTGEKLFF
TRBV6-1,NA,NA,TRBJ1-2,TGTGCCAGCAGTGAGGCCGGGGGTTGGGGGCCTGATGGCTACACCTTC,CASSEAGGWGPDGYTF
TRBV10-3,NA,few,TRBJ2-7,TGTGCCGTAAAGGAGATGCCGTACTACGAGCAGTACTTC,CAVKEMPYYEQYF
TRBV2,TRBD1,few,TRBJ1-5,TGTGCCAGCGGAGACAGGGACAATCAGCCCCAGCATTTT,CASGDRDNQPQHF
TRBV6-2/TRBV6-3,NA,NA,TRBJ1-1,TGTGCCAGCAGTTACGATCCCCGAGGGGGCACTGAAGCTTTCTTT,CASSYDPRGGTEAFF
TRBV5-1,TRBD2,NA,TRBJ2-3,TGCGCCAGCAGCTTTCGATCCGGGACTAGCGCTCGCACAGATACGCGGTATTTT,CASSFRSGTSARTDTRYF
TRBV5-1,NA,NA,TRBJ2-3,TGCGCCAGCAGCACGACAACTACTACAGATACGCAGTATTTT,CASSTTTTTDTQYF
TRBV7-2,TRBD1,NA,TRBJ2-5,TGTGCCAGCAGCGACCGGGGGACAGGAGGGGAGACCCAGTACTTC,CASSDRGTGGETQYF
TRBV5-4,NA,NA,TRBJ2-7,TGTGCCAGCAGCTTGGCCTTGGGGGGAAGGTATTACGAGCAGTACTTC,CASSLALGGRYYEQYF
TRBV9,TRBD2,NA,TRBJ2-2,TGTGCCAGCAGTGAGGGACTAGCGGAATTCACCGGGGAGCTGTTTTTT,CASSEGLAEFTGELFF
TRBV28,NA,few,TRBJ2-7,TGTGCCAGCAGTTTATCACATGGCGGGAAGCCCTACGAGCAGTACTTC,CASSLSHGGKPYEQYF
TRBV28,TRBD1,few,TRBJ1-1,TGTGCCAGCAGTCTACCGGGACAGTTAACTGAAGCTTTCTTT,CASSLPGQLTEAFF
TRBV4-2,NA,few,TRBJ2-4,TGTGCCAGCAGCCAAGAGGGAATCAAAAACATTCAGTACTTC,CASSQEGIKNIQYF
TRBV7-2,NA,many,TRBJ2-7,TGTGCCAGCGGACAGTCCTACGAGCAGTACTTC,CASGQSYEQYF
TRBV4-3,TRBD2,NA,TRBJ2-1,TGCGCCAGCAGTCGCCATCCGGCTAGCGGGAGCTCTAGCTCCTACAATGAGCGGTTCTTC,CASSRHPASGSSSSYNERFF
TRBV15,TRBD2,NA,TRBJ2-3,TGTGCCACCAGCTTTCCCGGGACTAGCGCCCTCACGCAGTATTTT,CATSFPGTSALTQYF
TRBV18,TRBD2,NA,TRBJ2-7,TGTGCCAGCTCACCTACCGGGACTAGCGGGGGCGAGCAGTACTTC,CASSPTGTSGGEQYF
TRBV10-3,TRBD1,NA,TRBJ2-3,TGTGCCATCAAACGACAGGGGGCAGGAGATACGCAGTATTTT,CAIKRQGAGDTQYF
TRBV20-1,TRBD1,few,TRBJ1-2,TGCAGTGCGCCAGGGGGATTACCGGGACAGGTTAACTATGGCTACACCTTC,CSAPGGLPGQVNYGYTF
TRBV20-1,NA,NA,TRBJ2-5,TGCAGTGCCCTTCGCTTGGGGGGAGGAGAGACCCAGTACTTC,CSALRLGGGETQYF
TRBV7-9,TRBD1,few,TRBJ1-6,TGTGCCAGCAGCTCCCGGGACAGGGATTCCTATAATTCACCCCTCCACTTT,CASSSRDRDSYNSPLHF
TRBV7-2,NA,few,TRBJ2-7,TGTGCCAGCAGCTTAGAGCGGGCTTCCTACGAGCAGTACTTC,CASSLERASYEQYF
TRBV7-8,TRBD2,NA,TRBJ2-7,TGTGCCAGCAGCATACTAGCGGACTCCTACGAGCAGTACTTC,CASSILADSYEQYF
TRBV11-2,NA,once,TRBJ2-1,TGTGCCAGCAGCTTCAGGGGGGTAGAAGGAGATGAGCAGTTCTTC,CASSFRGVEGDEQFF
TRBV3-1,NA,NA,TRBJ2-3,TGTGCCAGCAGCCAAGTCGAAACAGGGTTGGCAGATACGCAGTATTTT,CASSQVETGLADTQYF
TRBV7-6,NA,NA,TRBJ2-5,TGTGCCAGCAGCTTAGATCTGGGGTCCCAAGAGACCCAGTACTTC,CASSLDLGSQETQYF
TRBV27,TRBD2,many,TRBJ2-3,TGTGCCAGCGGGGCTAGCGGGAGTACAGATACGCAGTATTTT,CASGASGSTDTQYF
TRBV12-3/TRBV12-4,NA,NA,TRBJ1-4,TGTGCCAGCAAATCGGACCGAAATAATGAAAAACTGTTTTTT,CASKSDRNNEKLFF
TRBV4-3,TRBD2,NA,TRBJ2-2,TGCGCCAGCAGCCAAGATTTGTTCGGGGGGGCCCTTGGAACCGGGGAGCTGTTTTTT,CASSQDLFGGALGTGELFF
TRBV7-9,TRBD2,NA,TRBJ2-7,TGTGCCAGCAGCAAGGGACCTAGCGGGAGGACCTGCGAGCAGTACTTC,CASSKGPSGRTCEQYF